This T cell receptor (beta chain) is from a study of cytomegalovirus exposure and HLA in healthy donors. This CDR3 region has 15 residues. With V trimmed by 2 bases and J by 5 bases, 3 bases remained unmatched. Germline CDR1 MGHDK, CDR2 SYGVNS. Primers for the PCR totalled 60 Vbeta and 13 Jbeta. Here immunoSEQ multiplex PCR was the method, and the copy in TCRdb shows in-frame clones only, minus some. Of around 150,000 clones listed, roughly 80% were seen once; the top ten hold roughly 7.6%. This chain joins TRBV25-1 and TRBJ2-1; the match to TRBD1 covers 10 bases. The sample was PBMCs. This TCR came from a woman between 25 and 40 years old in good health and CMV-seropositive. Here the CDR3 DNA reads TGTGCCAGCAGTGAACCCGGACAGGGGGACAATGAGCAGTTCTTC. It specifies CASSEPGQGDNEQFF.